There are a few counts of the clone carrying this T cell receptor (beta chain). These data are taken from a study of Graves' ophthalmopathy and Graves' hyperthyroidism. The TCR beta CDR3 regions underwent amplification from RNA transcripts. The authors performed first-round RT-PCR with HTBI primers and then a second-round multiplex PCR. TCRdb independently ran MiXCR on the multiplex PCR reads; one entry per CDR3 protein. Seen here are about 400,000 distinct CDR3 sequences, approximately 15% observed once, and the top ten hold roughly 7%. Germline values: CDR1 MNHNS, CDR2 SASEGT. Trimming cost V 6 bases and J 5 bases, with 13 bases left between them. The CDR3 runs to 14 residues.

This clonotype originated in a young woman with stable Graves' hyperthyroidism. Sequencing used peripheral blood. The rearrangement uses TRBV6-1 and TRBJ2-2, with D possibly matching TRBD1 (6 bases). The CDR3 coding sequence is TGTGCCAGCAGACAGGGACCGGGGACCGGGGAGCTGTTTTTT. It is translated as CASRQGPGTGELFF.